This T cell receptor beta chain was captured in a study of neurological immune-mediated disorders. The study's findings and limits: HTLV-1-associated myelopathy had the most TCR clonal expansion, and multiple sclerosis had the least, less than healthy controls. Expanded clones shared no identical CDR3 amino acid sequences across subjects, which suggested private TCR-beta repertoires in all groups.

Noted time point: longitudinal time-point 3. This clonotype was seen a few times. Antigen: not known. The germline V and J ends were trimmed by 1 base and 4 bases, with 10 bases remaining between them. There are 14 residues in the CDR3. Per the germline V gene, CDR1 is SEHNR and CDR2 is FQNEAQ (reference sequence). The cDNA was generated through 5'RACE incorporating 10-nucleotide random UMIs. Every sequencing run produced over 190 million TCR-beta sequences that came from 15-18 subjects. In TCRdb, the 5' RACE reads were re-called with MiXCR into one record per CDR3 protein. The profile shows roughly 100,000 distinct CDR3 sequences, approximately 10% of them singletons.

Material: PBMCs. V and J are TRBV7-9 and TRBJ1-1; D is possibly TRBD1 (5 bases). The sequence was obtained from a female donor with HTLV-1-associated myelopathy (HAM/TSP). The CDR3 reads CASSLVQGRTEAFF. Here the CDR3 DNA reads TGTGCCAGCAGCTTAGTGCAGGGACGCACTGAAGCTTTCTTT.